This T cell receptor beta chain was retrieved from a study of blood T cells in healthy people across ages (dated by TCRdb to the mid-2010s). At the level of the whole study: In model experiments, template switching captured about one uniquely barcoded TCR beta cDNA molecule for every two T cells. Two additional independent replicas of 1 million unique cDNA reads from the same blood draw were analyzed for two donors (one aged 18 to 30 and one aged 80 or older). To avoid experimental bias, donors of different ages were spread randomly across the sequencing lanes. The donors were divided into four age groups: young (average approximately 15 years), middle-aged (over 35), aged (under 70) and long-lived (more than 75). Using deep sequencing normalized with unique cDNA molecular identifiers, the study measured how TCR beta repertoire diversity changes with age. The full study reports these points: Bulk unsorted PBMC profiling prevented conclusive comparison of naive and antigen-experienced compartments. Estimates of total diversity from one million sequenced T cells were regarded as lower bounds and underestimates. Compared with the aged group, more naive CD4+ T cells, fewer expanded clones and increased TCR diversity were shown by the long-lived group, suggesting age selection. A strong correlation was found between observed TCR beta diversity and the percentage of naive T cells measured by flow cytometry. Observed TCR beta diversity per million T cells fell roughly linearly with age, and a significant reduction was already apparent by age roughly 41. The CMV infection status of donors was not known, potentially confounding age-related changes in expanded clonotypes.

The CDR3 contains 16 residues, cysteine and phenylalanine counted. Here the CDR3 DNA is all that survives: 48 bases in frame from base 1. V drops 0 bases and J drops 0 bases, leaving 10 bases in between. CDR1 and CDR2 are read off the germline V gene as LGHNA and YNFKEQ. For this clonotype: The clone's antigen remains unknown. Within one base of it there is no much larger clone, and no base qualities were kept.

Libraries were made using 5' RACE. The instrument was an Illumina HiSeq 2500. A second roughly 7 to 12 cycle PCR used a sample-barcoded 5' primer and a J-beta primer mix. Each TCR beta cDNA molecule received a unique molecular identifier from a template-switch 5' adaptor carrying 12 random nucleotides. Each sample yielded at least 2.5 million CDR3-containing paired-end reads. All of the RNA was converted into first-strand cDNA using the Mint cDNA synthesis kit, with a TRBC-specific oligonucleotide serving as the primer. All cDNA was treated with uracil-DNA glycosylase and then went through a first 18-cycle PCR with the universal primers M1SS and BC2_uni_R. Per the original workflow: Each sample was normalized by randomly selecting 1 million high-quality reads, each carrying a distinct molecular identifier. Reads sharing molecular identifiers were discarded rather than binned into consensus sequences. MiTCR, set to a Q25 quality threshold and the strictest error-elimination algorithm, was used for CDR3 identification, clonotype clustering and error correction. A nonparametric unseen species model with Euler transformation was used to estimate lower-bound total TCR beta diversity. TCRdb reran the public reads through fastp at Q25 and MiXCR, keeping productive beta chains. Rows matching on CDR3 protein sequence are summarized as one entry with the most common DNA and genes. The V and J calls, along with clone size, are taken from TCRdb and not from the paper's own processing. The sample yields about 1,600,000 distinct CDR3 sequences; 42% were counted once. The ten largest account for 7% to 9.5% of the sample.

Systemically healthy Caucasian individuals from Russia, 39 in total and aged about 6 to 95 years, were included as donors. Each donor gave around 9.9 milliliters of peripheral blood, collected into EDTA-treated Vacutainer tubes. Ficoll-Paque density-gradient centrifugation was used to isolate PBMCs, with at least 6 million obtained per sample. Trizol reagent was used to extract total RNA from PBMCs, with at least 6 micrograms per sample. Naive CD45RAhigh/CD27high T cell percentages were measured by flow cytometry on a PBMC aliquot from every donor. The sequence is built from TRBV4-2 and TRBJ2-3, with no confidently assigned D gene. The material sequenced was blood. The sequence came from a woman aged 18-30 years in good health. The CDR3 region has the sequence CASSQELPSSTDTQYF. The base sequence is TGTGCCAGCAGCCAAGAACTACCATCTAGCACAGATACGCAGTATTTT.